There are many counts of the clone carrying this T cell receptor beta chain. The antigen is undetermined. The entry originates in a study of response to subunit inactivated influenza vaccine. The CDR3 extends over 15 amino acids. The germline CDR1 and CDR2 sequences are DFQATT and SNEGSKA (reference sequence). With 0 bases clipped from V and 6 bases from J, the junction kept 8 bases outside the gene matches. Whole-study findings and limits: The authors offered the suggestion that each seasonal influenza vaccination recruits few new T cells.

Each CDR3 protein is one row after TCRdb ran MiXCR on the RT-PCR reads. The table has almost 600,000 distinct CDR3 sequences, around 13% seen once. The origin of this receptor is a man aged 45 to 65 who received an inactivated influenza vaccine. The V call is TRBV20-1, the J call TRBJ2-1; TRBD2 matches at 7 bases. The material sequenced was PBMCs from blood, taken less than 13 days after vaccination. Here the CDR3 reads CSARDLWEGGNEQFF. DNA of the CDR3: TGCAGTGCTAGAGATCTGTGGGAGGGTGGCAATGAGCAGTTCTTC.